The 20 T cell receptor beta chains presented below share a single source sample, sequenced in a study of blood T cell repertoires in COVID-19. Generated by immunoSEQ multiplex PCR, the TCRdb table keeps only in-frame clones and is missing some. The sample has about 120,000 clones; over 80% are singletons. Specimen: peripheral blood. These receptor sequences come from a man aged 55-75 years with acute or convalescent COVID-19.

This chain links TRBV5-1 with TRBJ2-2, with 10 bases lining up with TRBD2. This CDR3 is built from 20 residues. CDR1 is SGHRS, CDR2 YFSETQ, per germline. Trimming removed 0 bases from V and 1 base from J; junction bases left unmatched: 12. CDR3 region: CASSLEGTVAGGRNTGELFF. The CDR3 nucleotides are TGCGCCAGCAGCTTGGAAGGGACAGTAGCGGGAGGACGGAACACCGGGGAGCTGTTTTTT. Full variable domain (outside the CDR3, taken from reference TRBV5-1 and TRBJ2-2): KAGVTQTPRYLIKTRGQQVTLSCSPISGHRSVSWYQQTPGQGLQFLFEYFSETQRNKGNFPGRFSGRQFSNSRSEMNVSTLELGDSALYLCASSLEGTVAGGRNTGELFFGEGSRLTVL.

This clone was seen just once. The rearrangement links TRBV7-3 to TRBJ2-7; no clear D. CDR1 and CDR2 from the germline V gene are SGHTA and FQGTGA. This CDR3 contains 16 residues. V shed 2 bases and J shed 0 bases, with 14 bases lying between them. CDR3 sequence (DNA): TGTGCCAGCAGCTTAGGGCCCCTTGAAGCCTCCTACGAGCAGTACTTC. This encodes CASSLGPLEASYEQYF.

This clone occurred a few times. This sequence joins TRBV18 and TRBJ1-5, with TRBD1 as a possible D gene (5 bases). The germline V gene has CDR1 KGHSH and CDR2 LQKENI. Trimming took 2 bases from V and 4 from J, leaving 9 bases between them. The CDR3 extends over 14 amino acids. The CDR3 sequence: CASSPGARNQPQHF. In nucleotides, the CDR3 is TGTGCCAGCTCACCAGGGGCCAGGAATCAGCCCCAGCATTTT.

On this clone: Distinct nucleotide sequences in the sample also encode this CDR3. The rearrangement joins TRBV20-1 to TRBJ2-7; D unresolved. The CDR3 runs to 11 residues. V lost 1 base to trimming and J lost 4 bases, with 5 bases between them. CDR1 is DFQATT and CDR2 is SNEGSKA in the germline V gene (reference sequence). The CDR3 here is CSARGTYEQYF. The CDR3, as DNA: TGCAGTGCTAGAGGCACTTACGAGCAGTACTTC.

CDR3 region: CASSTRQVPKAFF. Here the CDR3 DNA reads TGTGCCAGTAGTACTAGACAGGTCCCGAAAGCTTTCTTT. The J gene is TRBJ1-1, the V gene TRBV19; tentatively, D is TRBD1 (6 bases). With 4 bases removed from V and 9 bases from J, the gap between germline ends came to 15 bases. Germline lookup yields CDR1 LNHDA and CDR2 SQIVND (reference sequence). The CDR3 sequence is 13 residues long. Using reference TRBV19 and TRBJ1-1 for the parts outside the CDR3, the full variable domain is DGGITQSPKYLFRKEGQNVTLSCEQNLNHDAMYWYRQDPGQGLRLIYYSQIVNDFQKGDIAEGYSVSREKKESFPLTVTSAQKNPTAFYLCASSTRQVPKAFFGQGTRLTVV.

The V and J genes are TRBV27 and TRBJ1-3; 7 nucleotides align to TRBD1. The J segment lost 0 bases and the V segment lost 6 bases, leaving 2 bases of the junction unmatched. The CDR3 length is 14 residues. Germline V CDR1 and CDR2: MNHEY, SMNVEV (reference sequence). The CDR3 sequence is CASSPGGSGNTIYF. DNA for the CDR3: TGTGCCAGCAGCCCAGGGGGCTCTGGAAACACCATATATTTT.

The genes are TRBV9 and TRBJ2-3; 7 bases match TRBD2. This CDR3 contains 18 residues. V gave up 2 bases and J gave up 1 base; unmatched junction bases: 13. In germline, CDR1 is SGDLS, CDR2 YYNGEE. In nucleotides, the CDR3 is TGTGCCAGCAGCGTCGGGGCTAGCGGAAGAGGTGGCACAGATACGCAGTATTTT. Protein product: CASSVGASGRGGTDTQYF.

Turning to this clone: A read error may explain this, as a much larger clone is one base away. The chain uses TRBV7-6 and TRBJ2-3, with TRBD1 identical over 7 bases. CDR1 and CDR2 (germline): SGHVS, FNYEAQ. CDR3 length: 12 amino acids. After removal of 5 bases from V and 6 bases from J, the junction contained 2 bases not matched to a gene. CDR3 nucleotide sequence: TGTGCCAGCAGCCCCAGGGGGGATACGCAGTATTTT. Encoded protein: CASSPRGDTQYF.

The chain combines TRBV11-2 with TRBJ2-5; no firm D call. V was clipped by 1 base and J by 2 bases, with 5 bases between them. Germline loops: CDR1 SGHAT, CDR2 FQNNGV. The CDR3 length is 13 residues. CDR3 DNA sequence: TGTGCCAGCAGCTTAGGCCTACAAGAGACCCAGTACTTC. It encodes CASSLGLQETQYF.

This CDR3 reads CASSLGGQQETQYF. The CDR3 DNA is TGTGCCAGCAGCTTGGGGGGACAGCAAGAGACCCAGTACTTC. The rearrangement links TRBV5-4 to TRBJ2-5, with 7 bases that match TRBD1. Germline trimming cut 0 bases from V and 2 bases from J; bases unmatched to any gene: 1. Germline V gives CDR1 SGHNT, CDR2 YYREEE (reference sequence). The CDR3 totals 14 residues.

CDR3 region: CAISELSGGTSGTGELFF. DNA for the CDR3: TGTGCCATCAGTGAGTTATCTGGGGGGACTAGCGGGACCGGGGAGCTGTTTTTT. The chain combines TRBV10-3 with TRBJ2-2, with 12 bases fitting TRBD2. Germline V gene lookup returns CDR1 ENHRY and CDR2 SYGVKD. CDR3 length equals 18 residues. The V gene end was trimmed by 1 base and the J gene end by 5 bases; junction bases not matched to a gene: 8.

The rearrangement uses TRBV28 and TRBJ2-7, with 10 bases aligning to TRBD2. The germline V gene has CDR1 MDHEN and CDR2 SYDVKM. This CDR3 contains 14 residues. V shed 7 bases, J shed 4 bases, and the junction held 7 bases outside the gene matches. The chain's CDR3 is CASTVGTSAYEQYF. CDR3 bases: TGTGCCAGCACCGTCGGGACTAGCGCTTACGAGCAGTACTTC.

The chain is built from TRBV6-1 and TRBJ2-1, with TRBD2 matching over 8 bases. Per germline, CDR1 MNHNS and CDR2 SASEGT. The CDR3 covers 17 residues. Unmatched junction bases numbered 14, after V lost 2 bases and J lost 8 bases. CDR3 nucleotides: TGTGCCAGCAGTGAAAGTCCCCCCAGCGGGAGTCGTCATGAGCAGTTCTTC. It encodes CASSESPPSGSRHEQFF.

The rearrangement uses TRBV27 and TRBJ1-2; a possible D gene is TRBD1 (6 bases). CDR3 length: 13 residues. Trimming cost V 3 bases and J 6 bases, with 11 bases left between them. Germline-derived CDR1 and CDR2 are MNHEY and SMNVEV (reference sequence). Here the CDR3 reads CASSFRGGNGYTF. CDR3 DNA: TGTGCCAGCAGTTTTAGGGGGGGAAATGGCTACACCTTC.

The rearrangement joins TRBV7-3 to TRBJ2-1; 8 bases map to TRBD2. Germline CDR1 and CDR2: SGHTA and FQGTGA. The J segment lost 6 bases and the V segment lost 2 bases, leaving 9 bases of the junction unmatched. CDR3 size: 16 residues. For the CDR3, the DNA is TGTGCCAGCAGCTTATTAGGGCTAGCGGGTACCAATGAGCAGTTCTTC. This gives the protein CASSLLGLAGTNEQFF.

V usage is TRBV10-3 and J usage is TRBJ1-2, with D maybe TRBD1 (5 bases). CDR3 length equals 15 residues. The germline V gene encodes CDR1 ENHRY and CDR2 SYGVKD. Deletions cut 0 bases from V and 4 bases from J, with 12 bases between. CDR3 sequence (DNA): TGTGCCATCAGTGAGTCGGCAGGGAATGTCTATGGCTACACCTTC. It is translated as CAISESAGNVYGYTF.

The CDR3 protein is CASSLNRPANTGELFF. The CDR3 nucleotides are TGCGCCAGCAGCTTGAACAGGCCAGCGAACACCGGGGAGCTGTTTTTT. V and J are TRBV5-1 and TRBJ2-2, with D perhaps TRBD1 (5 bases). The V end was cut by 1 base, the J end by 0 bases, with 10 bases between. The germline gives CDR1 SGHRS, CDR2 YFSETQ. The CDR3 contains 16 residues.

J is TRBJ1-4 and V is TRBV24-1; no firm D call. The CDR3 runs to 17 residues. V dropped 8 bases and J dropped 0 bases, with 18 bases sitting between them. CDR1 KGHDR and CDR2 SFDVKD come from the germline V gene. Written as DNA, the CDR3 is TGTGCCACCAACCGGGAACTAAAAAATGCAACTAATGAAAAACTGTTTTTT. Protein: CATNRELKNATNEKLFF.

V usage is TRBV28 and J usage is TRBJ1-1; 8 bases match TRBD1. Germline V CDR1 and CDR2: MDHEN, SYDVKM. The CDR3 has 18 amino acids. The V segment lost 5 bases and the J segment 1 base; nucleotides outside the gene matches: 15. This chain's CDR3 is CASSELFMWTGTNTEAFF. CDR3 bases: TGTGCCAGCAGTGAGTTGTTTATGTGGACAGGGACGAACACTGAAGCTTTCTTT.

CDR3 nucleotide sequence: TGTGCCAGCAGCCCCTACCAGGGACTAGCGGGAGTTTTTACAGATACGCAGTATTTT. Its protein is CASSPYQGLAGVFTDTQYF. The chain has TRBV3-1 (or the pseudogene TRBV3-2) and TRBJ2-3; the match to TRBD2 covers 14 bases. The germline V gene has CDR1 LGHDT and CDR2 YNNKEL (reference sequence). V lost 4 bases and J lost 3; bases outside the gene matches: 12. CDR3 length: 19 amino acids.